The source of this T cell receptor (beta chain) is a study of control samples from healthy donors and cancer patients. The protocol was immunoSEQ multiplex PCR, while the TCRdb copy is restricted to in-frame clones and leaves out a portion. Here the sample spans 65,000 to 90,000 clones, about 95% being singletons. V lost 6 bases, J lost 6 bases, and 14 bases lay in between. CDR3 length: 13 amino acids. Germline V CDR1 and CDR2: MRHNA, SNTAGT. The sequencing input was blood. The chain recombines TRBV6-4 with TRBJ1-2, with D possibly TRBD1 on 5 matching bases. This clonotype was sampled from a woman under 40 in good health. The CDR3 region is CASSLEAGHGYTF. CDR3 bases: TGTGCCAGCAGCCTAGAAGCGGGGCATGGCTACACCTTC.